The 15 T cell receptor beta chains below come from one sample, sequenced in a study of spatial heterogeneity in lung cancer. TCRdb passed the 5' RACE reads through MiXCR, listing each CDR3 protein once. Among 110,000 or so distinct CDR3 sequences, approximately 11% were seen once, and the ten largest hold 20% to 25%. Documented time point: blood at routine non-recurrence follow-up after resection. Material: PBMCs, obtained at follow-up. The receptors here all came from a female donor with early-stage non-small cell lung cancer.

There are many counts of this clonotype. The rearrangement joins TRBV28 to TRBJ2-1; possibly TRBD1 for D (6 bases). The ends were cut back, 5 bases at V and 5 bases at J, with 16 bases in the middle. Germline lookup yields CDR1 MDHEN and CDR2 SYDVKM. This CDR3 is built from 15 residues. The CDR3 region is CASSRFGTTNNEQFF. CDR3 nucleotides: TGTGCCAGCAGTCGTTTCGGGACAACGAACAATGAGCAGTTCTTC.

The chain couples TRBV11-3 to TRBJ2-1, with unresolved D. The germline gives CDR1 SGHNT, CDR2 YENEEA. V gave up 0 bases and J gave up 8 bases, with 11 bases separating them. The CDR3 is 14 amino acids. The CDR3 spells CASSLELRHHEQFF. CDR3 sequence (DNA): TGTGCCAGCAGCTTAGAACTCCGACATCATGAGCAGTTCTTC.

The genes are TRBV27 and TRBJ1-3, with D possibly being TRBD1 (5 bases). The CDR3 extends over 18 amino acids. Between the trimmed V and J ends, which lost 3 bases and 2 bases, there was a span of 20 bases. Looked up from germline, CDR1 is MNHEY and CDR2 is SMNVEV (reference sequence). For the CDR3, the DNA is TGTGCCAGCAGTTTGACAGACCTCAGGCAGGGAACTGGAAACACCATATATTTT. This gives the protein CASSLTDLRQGTGNTIYF.

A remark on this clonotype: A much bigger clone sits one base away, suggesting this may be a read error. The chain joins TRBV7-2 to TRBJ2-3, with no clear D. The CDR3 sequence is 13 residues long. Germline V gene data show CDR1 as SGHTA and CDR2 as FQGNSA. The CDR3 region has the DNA TGTGCCAGCAGCTTAGCGCGGCGAGATATGCAGTATTTT. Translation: CASSLARRDMQYF.

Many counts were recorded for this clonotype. The CDR3 region is CASSPSGIRPEQFF. CDR3 nucleotides: TGTGCCAGCAGCCCCAGCGGGATAAGACCTGAGCAGTTCTTC. The rearrangement uses TRBV7-6 and TRBJ2-1; 7 bases match TRBD2. This CDR3 is 14 amino acids long. V dropped 5 bases and J dropped 9; count of bases not matched to a gene: 10. The V gene's germline CDR1 is SGHVS and CDR2 FNYEAQ.

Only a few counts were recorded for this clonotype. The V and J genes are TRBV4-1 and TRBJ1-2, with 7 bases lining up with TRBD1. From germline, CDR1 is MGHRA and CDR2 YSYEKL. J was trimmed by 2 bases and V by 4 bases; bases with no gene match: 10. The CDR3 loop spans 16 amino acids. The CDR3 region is CASSPAGQNKNYGYTF. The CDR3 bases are TGCGCCAGCAGCCCAGCGGGACAGAACAAGAACTATGGCTACACCTTC.

Here the CDR3 reads CASSFVWLPDSTYEQYF. DNA of the CDR3: TGCGCCAGCAGCTTTGTCTGGCTCCCGGATTCAACCTACGAGCAGTACTTC. The genes are TRBV5-1 and TRBJ2-7, with no clear D. From germline, CDR1 is SGHRS and CDR2 YFSETQ. The CDR3 totals 17 residues. Trimming pared 2 bases from V and 2 bases from J, leaving 20 bases between.

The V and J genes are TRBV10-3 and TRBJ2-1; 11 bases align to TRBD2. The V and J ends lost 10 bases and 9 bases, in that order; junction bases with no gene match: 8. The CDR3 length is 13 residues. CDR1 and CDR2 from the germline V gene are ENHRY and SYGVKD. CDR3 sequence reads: CATETSGSTEQFF. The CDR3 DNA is TGTGCCACCGAAACTAGCGGGAGCACTGAGCAGTTCTTC.

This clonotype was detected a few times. CDR3 residues: CAWSVIRGDTQYF. CDR3 in DNA: TGTGCCTGGAGTGTAATCCGGGGAGATACGCAGTATTTT. The chain is built from TRBV30 and TRBJ2-3; possibly TRBD2 for D (5 bases). V gave up 0 bases and J gave up 5 bases, with 9 bases separating them. There are 13 residues in the CDR3. Germline V gene lookup returns CDR1 GTSNPN and CDR2 SVGIG (reference sequence).

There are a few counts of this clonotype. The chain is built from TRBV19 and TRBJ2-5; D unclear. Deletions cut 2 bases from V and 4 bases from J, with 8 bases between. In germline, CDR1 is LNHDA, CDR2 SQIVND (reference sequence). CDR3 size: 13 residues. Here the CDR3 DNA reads TGTGCCAGTAGTATACGGCAGGCAGAGACCCAGTACTTC. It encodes CASSIRQAETQYF.

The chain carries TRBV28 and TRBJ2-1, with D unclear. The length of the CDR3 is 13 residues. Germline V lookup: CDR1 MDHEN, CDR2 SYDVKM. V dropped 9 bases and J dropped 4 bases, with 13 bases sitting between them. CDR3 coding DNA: TGTGCCAGTCTAGTGGGTGTTTACAATGAGCAGTTCTTC. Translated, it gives CASLVGVYNEQFF.

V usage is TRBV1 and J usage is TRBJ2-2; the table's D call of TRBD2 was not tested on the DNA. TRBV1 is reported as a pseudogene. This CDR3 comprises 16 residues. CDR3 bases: TGCACCAGCAGCCAACTTTTGCGGGAAGAGACCGGGGAGCTGTTTTTT. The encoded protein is CTSSQLLREETGELFF.

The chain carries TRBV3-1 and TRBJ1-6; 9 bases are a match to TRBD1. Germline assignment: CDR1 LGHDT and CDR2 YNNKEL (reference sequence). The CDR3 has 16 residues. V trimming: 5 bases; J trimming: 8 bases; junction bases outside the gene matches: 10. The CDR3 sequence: CASSTGQGRIHSPLHF. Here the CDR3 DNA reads TGTGCCAGCAGCACGGGACAGGGCCGAATACATTCACCCCTCCACTTT. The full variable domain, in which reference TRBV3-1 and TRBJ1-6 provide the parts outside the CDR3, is DTAVSQTPKYLVTQMGNDKSIKCEQNLGHDTMYWYKQDSKKFLKIMFSYNNKELIINETVPNRFSPKSPDKAHLNLHINSLELGDSAVYFCASSTGQGRIHSPLHFGNGTRLTVT.

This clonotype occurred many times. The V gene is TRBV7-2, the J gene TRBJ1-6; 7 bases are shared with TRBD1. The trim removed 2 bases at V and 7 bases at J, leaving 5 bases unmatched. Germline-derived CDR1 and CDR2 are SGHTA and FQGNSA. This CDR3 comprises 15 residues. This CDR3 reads CASSLRQGGNSPLHF. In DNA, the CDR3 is TGTGCCAGCAGCTTACGGCAGGGGGGGAATTCACCCCTCCACTTT.

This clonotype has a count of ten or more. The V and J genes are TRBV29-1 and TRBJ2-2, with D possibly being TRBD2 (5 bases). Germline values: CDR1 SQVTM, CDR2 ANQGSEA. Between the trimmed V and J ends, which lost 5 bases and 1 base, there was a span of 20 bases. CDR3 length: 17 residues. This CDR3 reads CSVTTSPGSWNTGELFF. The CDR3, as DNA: TGCAGCGTTACGACTTCCCCGGGATCCTGGAACACCGGGGAGCTGTTTTTT.